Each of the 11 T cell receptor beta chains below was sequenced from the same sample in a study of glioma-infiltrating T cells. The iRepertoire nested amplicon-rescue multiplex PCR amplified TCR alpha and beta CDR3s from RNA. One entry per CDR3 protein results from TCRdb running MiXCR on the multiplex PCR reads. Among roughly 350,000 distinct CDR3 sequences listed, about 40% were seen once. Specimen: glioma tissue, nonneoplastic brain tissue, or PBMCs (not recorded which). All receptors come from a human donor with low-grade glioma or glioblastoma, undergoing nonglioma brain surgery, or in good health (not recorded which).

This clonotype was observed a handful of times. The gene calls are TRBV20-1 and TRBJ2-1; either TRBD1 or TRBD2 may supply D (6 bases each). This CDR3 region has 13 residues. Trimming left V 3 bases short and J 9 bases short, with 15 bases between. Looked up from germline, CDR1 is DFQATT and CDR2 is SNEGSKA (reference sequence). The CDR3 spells CSARGLGGGEQFF. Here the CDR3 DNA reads TGCAGTGCTAGGGGGCTAGGAGGGGGTGAGCAGTTCTTC.

Here the CDR3 reads CASSLDRTTPLHF. CDR3 coding DNA: TGTGCCAGCAGCTTGGACAGGACGACACCCCTCCACTTT. V usage is TRBV5-4 and J usage is TRBJ1-6; D possibly corresponds to TRBD1 (5 bases). CDR1 SGHNT and CDR2 YYREEE come from the germline V gene (reference sequence). The length of the CDR3 is 13 residues. The ends were cut back, 0 bases at V and 11 bases at J, with 9 bases in the middle.

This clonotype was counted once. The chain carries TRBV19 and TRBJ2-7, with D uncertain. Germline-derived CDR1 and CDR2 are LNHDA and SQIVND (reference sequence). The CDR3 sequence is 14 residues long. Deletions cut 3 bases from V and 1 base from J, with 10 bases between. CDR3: CASSMGIISYEQYF. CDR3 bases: TGTGCCAGTAGTATGGGGATCATATCCTACGAGCAGTACTTC.

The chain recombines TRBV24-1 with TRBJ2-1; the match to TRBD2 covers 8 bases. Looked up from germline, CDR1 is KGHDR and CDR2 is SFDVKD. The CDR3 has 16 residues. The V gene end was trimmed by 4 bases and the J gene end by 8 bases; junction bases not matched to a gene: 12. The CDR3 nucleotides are TGTGCCACCAGTGAAGGAACTAGCGGAGTTTCCTATGAGCAGTTCTTC. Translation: CATSEGTSGVSYEQFF.

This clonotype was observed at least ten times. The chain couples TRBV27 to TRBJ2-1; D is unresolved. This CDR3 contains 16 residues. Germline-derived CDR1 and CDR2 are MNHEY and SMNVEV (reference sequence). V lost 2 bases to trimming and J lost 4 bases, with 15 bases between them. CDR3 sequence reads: CASSLGVTGRYNEQFF. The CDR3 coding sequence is TGTGCCAGCAGTTTAGGAGTTACCGGTAGATACAATGAGCAGTTCTTC.

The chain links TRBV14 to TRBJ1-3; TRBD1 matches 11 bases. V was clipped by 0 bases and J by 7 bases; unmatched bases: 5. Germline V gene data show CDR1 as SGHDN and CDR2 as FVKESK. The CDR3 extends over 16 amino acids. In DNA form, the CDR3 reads TGTGCCAGCAGCCAAGATGGACAGGGGGCCGGGAACACCATATATTTT. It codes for CASSQDGQGAGNTIYF. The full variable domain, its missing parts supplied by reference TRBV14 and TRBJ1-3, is EAGVTQFPSHSVIEKGQTVTLRCDPISGHDNLYWYRRVMGKEIKFLLHFVKESKQDESGMPNNRFLAERTGGTYSTLKVQPAELEDSGVYFCASSQDGQGAGNTIYFGEGSWLTVV.

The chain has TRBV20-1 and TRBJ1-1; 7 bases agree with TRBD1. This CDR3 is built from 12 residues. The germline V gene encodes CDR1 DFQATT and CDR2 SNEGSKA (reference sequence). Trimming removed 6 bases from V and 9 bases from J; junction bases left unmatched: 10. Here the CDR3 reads CSARGVMSKAFF. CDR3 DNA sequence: TGCAGTGCCAGGGGGGTAATGTCTAAAGCTTTCTTT.

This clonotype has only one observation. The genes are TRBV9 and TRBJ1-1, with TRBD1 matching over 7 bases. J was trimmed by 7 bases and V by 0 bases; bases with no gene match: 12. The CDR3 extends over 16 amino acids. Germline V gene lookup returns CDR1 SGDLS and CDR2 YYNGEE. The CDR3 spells CASSVAGQRVGGEAFF. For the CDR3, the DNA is TGTGCCAGCAGCGTAGCGGGACAGAGGGTAGGAGGTGAAGCTTTCTTT.

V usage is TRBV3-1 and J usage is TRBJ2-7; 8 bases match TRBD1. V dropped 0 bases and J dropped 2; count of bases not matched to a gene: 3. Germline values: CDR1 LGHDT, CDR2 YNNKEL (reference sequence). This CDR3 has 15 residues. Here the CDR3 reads CASSQDLQGAYEQYF. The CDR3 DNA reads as TGTGCCAGCAGCCAAGATCTACAGGGGGCCTACGAGCAGTACTTC.

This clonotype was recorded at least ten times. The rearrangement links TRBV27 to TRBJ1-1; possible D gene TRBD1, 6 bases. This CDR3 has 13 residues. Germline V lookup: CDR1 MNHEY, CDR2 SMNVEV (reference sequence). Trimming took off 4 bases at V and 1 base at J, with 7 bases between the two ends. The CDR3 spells CASSWGANTEAFF. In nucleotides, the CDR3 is TGTGCCAGCAGTTGGGGGGCGAACACTGAAGCTTTCTTT.

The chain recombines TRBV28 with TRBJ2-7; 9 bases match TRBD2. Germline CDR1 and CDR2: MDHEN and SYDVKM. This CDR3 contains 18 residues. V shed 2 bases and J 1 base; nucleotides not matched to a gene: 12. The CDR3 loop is CASSLHLGLALPSYEQYF. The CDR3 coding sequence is TGTGCCAGCAGTTTACACCTCGGACTAGCGCTTCCGTCCTACGAGCAGTACTTC.